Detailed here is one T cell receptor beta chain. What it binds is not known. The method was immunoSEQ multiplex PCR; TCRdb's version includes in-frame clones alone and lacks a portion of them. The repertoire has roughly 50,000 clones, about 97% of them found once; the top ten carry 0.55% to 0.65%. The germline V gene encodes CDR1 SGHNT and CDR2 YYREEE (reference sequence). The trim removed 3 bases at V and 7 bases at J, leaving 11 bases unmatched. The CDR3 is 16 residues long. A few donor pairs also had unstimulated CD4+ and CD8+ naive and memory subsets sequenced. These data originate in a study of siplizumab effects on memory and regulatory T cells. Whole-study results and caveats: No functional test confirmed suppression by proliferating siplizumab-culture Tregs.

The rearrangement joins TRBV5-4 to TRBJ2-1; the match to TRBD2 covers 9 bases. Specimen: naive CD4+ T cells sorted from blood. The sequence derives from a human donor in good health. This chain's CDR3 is CASSSLAGEGGNEQFF. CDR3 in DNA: TGTGCCAGCAGCTCCTTAGCGGGAGAGGGCGGGAATGAGCAGTTCTTC.